This T cell receptor beta chain was sequenced in a study of blood T cell repertoires in COVID-19. Libraries were prepared by immunoSEQ multiplex PCR; TCRdb keeps only in-frame clonotypes and omits some of them. The sample yields 170,000 or so clones, about 88% seen once. This CDR3 has 14 residues. J gave up 3 bases and V 3 bases, and 4 bases lay outside the gene matches. Germline V CDR1 and CDR2: ENHRY, SYGVKD. The sample comprised peripheral blood. This clonotype originated in a man aged 35 to 55 with active or convalescent COVID-19. This sequence joins TRBV10-3 and TRBJ1-1, with 7 positions matching TRBD1. CDR3 protein: CAISEYGTDTEAFF. The DNA for the CDR3 is TGTGCCATCAGTGAATACGGGACAGACACTGAAGCTTTCTTT.